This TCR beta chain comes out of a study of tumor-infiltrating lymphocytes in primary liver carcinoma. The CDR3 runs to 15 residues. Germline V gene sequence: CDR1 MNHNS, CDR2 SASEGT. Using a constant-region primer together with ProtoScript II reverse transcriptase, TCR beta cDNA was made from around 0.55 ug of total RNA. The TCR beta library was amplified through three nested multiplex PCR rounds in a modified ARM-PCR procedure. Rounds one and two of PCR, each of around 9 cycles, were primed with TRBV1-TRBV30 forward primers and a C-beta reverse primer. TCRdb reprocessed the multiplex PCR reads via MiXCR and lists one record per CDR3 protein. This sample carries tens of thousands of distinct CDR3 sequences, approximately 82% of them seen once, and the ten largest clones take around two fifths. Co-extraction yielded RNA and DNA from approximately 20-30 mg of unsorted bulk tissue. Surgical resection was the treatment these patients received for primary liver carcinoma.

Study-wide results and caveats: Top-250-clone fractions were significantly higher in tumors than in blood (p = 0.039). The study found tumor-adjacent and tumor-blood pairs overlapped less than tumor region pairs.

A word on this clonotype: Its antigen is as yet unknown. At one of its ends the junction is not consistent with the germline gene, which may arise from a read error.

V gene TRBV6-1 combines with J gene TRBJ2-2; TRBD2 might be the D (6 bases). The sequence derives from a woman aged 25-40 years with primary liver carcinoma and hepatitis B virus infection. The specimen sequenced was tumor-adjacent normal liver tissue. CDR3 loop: CANSELAGGTGELFF. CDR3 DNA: TGTGCCAACAGTGAACTAGCCGGAGGCACCGGGGAGCTGTTTTTT.